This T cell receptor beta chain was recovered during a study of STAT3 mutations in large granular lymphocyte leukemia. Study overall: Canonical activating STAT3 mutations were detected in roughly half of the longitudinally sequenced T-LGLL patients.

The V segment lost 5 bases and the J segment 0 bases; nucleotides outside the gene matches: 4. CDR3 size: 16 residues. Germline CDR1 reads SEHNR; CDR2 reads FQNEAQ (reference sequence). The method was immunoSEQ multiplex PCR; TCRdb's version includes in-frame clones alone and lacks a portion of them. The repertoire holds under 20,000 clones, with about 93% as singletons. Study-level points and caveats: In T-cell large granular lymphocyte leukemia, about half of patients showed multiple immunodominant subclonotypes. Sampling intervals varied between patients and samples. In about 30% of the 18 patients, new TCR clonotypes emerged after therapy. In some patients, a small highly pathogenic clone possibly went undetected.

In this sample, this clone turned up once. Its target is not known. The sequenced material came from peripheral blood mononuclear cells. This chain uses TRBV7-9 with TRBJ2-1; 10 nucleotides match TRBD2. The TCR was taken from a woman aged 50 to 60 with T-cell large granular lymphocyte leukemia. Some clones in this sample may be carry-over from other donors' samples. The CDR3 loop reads CASSPPSGSSYNEQFF. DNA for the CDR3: TGTGCCAGCAGCCCACCTAGCGGGAGCTCCTACAATGAGCAGTTCTTC.